These T cell receptor beta chains were read from a single sample in a study of T cells in Graves' hyperthyroidism and ophthalmopathy. MiXCR, applied by TCRdb to the multiplex PCR reads, yields one record per CDR3 protein. The profile shows hundreds of thousands of distinct CDR3 sequences, roughly 14% of them singletons. The sample taken for sequencing was blood. These receptors were taken from a man younger than 35 with Graves' ophthalmopathy. CDR3s include the opening cysteine and the closing phenylalanine or tryptophan. The D gene is left open where the match is weak. Not all rows give a size; the values are once, few, many and, for expanded clones, a class.

j_call: TRBJ1-1; clone_size: many; d_call: TRBD1; v_call: TRBV28; cdr3_nt: TGTGCCAGCAGTCCATACAGGGGGCACACTGAAGCTTTCTTT; cdr3_aa: CASSPYRGHTEAFF
j_call: TRBJ1-2; clone_size: many; d_call: .; v_call: TRBV7-9; cdr3_nt: TGTGCCAGCAGCTCTACAACCCTGCCGGTCGACTATGGCTACACCTTC; cdr3_aa: CASSSTTLPVDYGYTF
j_call: TRBJ1-2; clone_size: many; d_call: .; v_call: TRBV13; cdr3_nt: TGTGCCAGCAGCCTCCGGGACGGATTTAACTATGGCTACACCTTC; cdr3_aa: CASSLRDGFNYGYTF
j_call: TRBJ2-2; clone_size: .; d_call: .; v_call: TRBV7-9; cdr3_nt: TGTGCCAGCAGACCGAGGAGCGGGAACACCGGGGAGCTGTTTTTT; cdr3_aa: CASRPRSGNTGELFF
j_call: TRBJ2-1; clone_size: once; d_call: .; v_call: TRBV6-2/TRBV6-3; cdr3_nt: TGTGCCAGCAGAACCGGGACTCCGTACAATGAGCAGTTCTTC; cdr3_aa: CASRTGTPYNEQFF
j_call: TRBJ2-1; clone_size: many; d_call: .; v_call: TRBV20-1; cdr3_nt: TGCAGTGCTAGAGAGGACGGATCCTACAATGAGCAGTTCTTC; cdr3_aa: CSAREDGSYNEQFF
j_call: TRBJ2-1; clone_size: many; d_call: .; v_call: TRBV19; cdr3_nt: TGTGCCAGTAGTATCGCTCGGTATGAGCAGTTCTTC; cdr3_aa: CASSIARYEQFF
j_call: TRBJ2-5; clone_size: many; d_call: .; v_call: TRBV4-1; cdr3_nt: TGCGCCGTCCGGGGAGTGGGAGAGACCCAGTACTTC; cdr3_aa: CAVRGVGETQYF
j_call: TRBJ2-7; clone_size: many; d_call: .; v_call: TRBV6-1; cdr3_nt: TGTGCCAGCCGCACAACGACCGGAACCTACGAGCAGTACTTC; cdr3_aa: CASRTTTGTYEQYF
j_call: TRBJ2-3; clone_size: many; d_call: TRBD2; v_call: TRBV12-3/TRBV12-4; cdr3_nt: TGTGCCAGCAGTTCTAGAGGACGACTAGCGGGGGGTAGAGATACGCAGTATTTT; cdr3_aa: CASSSRGRLAGGRDTQYF
j_call: TRBJ2-1; clone_size: .; d_call: TRBD1; v_call: TRBV3-1; cdr3_nt: TGTGCCAGCAGCCAAGGGACAGGGGAACCCTACAATGAGCAGTTCTTC; cdr3_aa: CASSQGTGEPYNEQFF
j_call: TRBJ2-3; clone_size: .; d_call: TRBD1; v_call: TRBV5-8; cdr3_nt: TGTGCCAGCAGCTTGATGACAGGGGACACCGATACGCAGTATTTT; cdr3_aa: CASSLMTGDTDTQYF
j_call: TRBJ2-6; clone_size: .; d_call: TRBD1; v_call: TRBV7-3; cdr3_nt: TGTGCCAGCAGCCCCAGGGGGCCTACTGGGGCCAACGTCCTGACTTTC; cdr3_aa: CASSPRGPTGANVLTF
j_call: TRBJ2-7; clone_size: many; d_call: .; v_call: TRBV14; cdr3_nt: TGTGCCAGCAGCCAAGTTCAGGGCGGAGCAGACGAGCAGTACTTC; cdr3_aa: CASSQVQGGADEQYF
j_call: TRBJ1-4; clone_size: few; d_call: TRBD1; v_call: TRBV27; cdr3_nt: TGTGCCAGCAGTTTGATTCCCCGGGACAGTAATGAAAAACTGTTTTTT; cdr3_aa: CASSLIPRDSNEKLFF
j_call: TRBJ2-7; clone_size: few; d_call: .; v_call: TRBV11-2; cdr3_nt: TGTGCCAGCAGTGTCCCCGTGGACCCCAATGAGTACGAGCAGTACTTC; cdr3_aa: CASSVPVDPNEYEQYF
j_call: TRBJ2-7; clone_size: many; d_call: TRBD2; v_call: TRBV6-6; cdr3_nt: TGTGCCAGCAGTTACTCACCTAGCGGCGAGCAGTACTTC; cdr3_aa: CASSYSPSGEQYF
j_call: TRBJ2-7; clone_size: many; d_call: .; v_call: TRBV18; cdr3_nt: TGTGCCAGCTCAGGCGGGACGCTCTACGAGCAGTACTTC; cdr3_aa: CASSGGTLYEQYF
j_call: TRBJ2-3; clone_size: .; d_call: TRBD2; v_call: TRBV20-1; cdr3_nt: TGCAGTGCAGGGGCGGAAGCGGGAGAGGCAGATACGCAGTATTTT; cdr3_aa: CSAGAEAGEADTQYF
j_call: TRBJ2-4; clone_size: many; d_call: .; v_call: TRBV30; cdr3_nt: TGTGCCTGGAGTGTACGGGGAACCAAAAACATTCAGTACTTC; cdr3_aa: CAWSVRGTKNIQYF
j_call: TRBJ2-1; clone_size: .; d_call: TRBD1; v_call: TRBV5-6; cdr3_nt: TGTGCCAGCAGTCCCGGGACAGGGGTTTTCTCCTACAATGAGCAGTTCTTC; cdr3_aa: CASSPGTGVFSYNEQFF
j_call: TRBJ1-2; clone_size: many; d_call: .; v_call: TRBV11-2; cdr3_nt: TGTGCCAGCAGCGGCCAGGGTAACTATGGCTACACCTTC; cdr3_aa: CASSGQGNYGYTF
j_call: TRBJ2-1; clone_size: many; d_call: TRBD2; v_call: TRBV11-2; cdr3_nt: TGTGCCAGCAGCTTGGGACGGGGACTAGCGGGGGGGCGGAAGTACAATGAGCAGTTCTTC; cdr3_aa: CASSLGRGLAGGRKYNEQFF
j_call: TRBJ1-6; clone_size: few; d_call: TRBD1; v_call: TRBV27; cdr3_nt: TGTGCCAGCAGCCGTGGGACAGGGGGGGCCTACTCACCCCTCCACTTT; cdr3_aa: CASSRGTGGAYSPLHF
j_call: TRBJ1-4; clone_size: .; d_call: .; v_call: TRBV15; cdr3_nt: TGTGCCACCAGCAGAGTATCTGAAAAACTGTTTTTT; cdr3_aa: CATSRVSEKLFF
j_call: TRBJ1-2; clone_size: many; d_call: TRBD1; v_call: TRBV5-1; cdr3_nt: TGCGCCAGCAGCGAGTTGACAGGGACTAACTATGGCTACACCTTC; cdr3_aa: CASSELTGTNYGYTF
j_call: TRBJ1-2; clone_size: many; d_call: .; v_call: TRBV7-2; cdr3_nt: TGTGCCAGCAGCTTAGAAGCAGGCCCCTATGGCTACACCTTC; cdr3_aa: CASSLEAGPYGYTF
j_call: TRBJ2-5; clone_size: .; d_call: .; v_call: TRBV19; cdr3_nt: TGTGCCAGTAGTATTGGTGGGATTCTGGGTTCGGAGACCCAGTACTTC; cdr3_aa: CASSIGGILGSETQYF
j_call: TRBJ1-1; clone_size: few; d_call: .; v_call: TRBV7-9; cdr3_nt: TGTGCCAGCAGCTTAGAACTTTCGAGCACTGAAGCTTTCTTT; cdr3_aa: CASSLELSSTEAFF
j_call: TRBJ2-3; clone_size: .; d_call: .; v_call: TRBV9; cdr3_nt: TGTGCCAGCAGCGTCGCCATCGGGACCATTAGCACAGATACGCAGTATTTT; cdr3_aa: CASSVAIGTISTDTQYF
j_call: TRBJ2-5; clone_size: many; d_call: TRBD2; v_call: TRBV5-5; cdr3_nt: TGTGCCAGCAGCCTCCCTGGACTAGCGGAGATAGAGACCCAGTACTTC; cdr3_aa: CASSLPGLAEIETQYF
j_call: TRBJ1-2; clone_size: .; d_call: .; v_call: TRBV4-2; cdr3_nt: TGTGCCAGCAGCCCGCGGACAGAGAGTGTTGGGGATGGCTACACCTTC; cdr3_aa: CASSPRTESVGDGYTF
j_call: TRBJ1-2; clone_size: .; d_call: .; v_call: TRBV27; cdr3_nt: TGTGCCAGCAGTTTATTCATCGGCAATGGCTACACCTTC; cdr3_aa: CASSLFIGNGYTF
j_call: TRBJ2-2; clone_size: many; d_call: .; v_call: TRBV6-2/TRBV6-3; cdr3_nt: TGTGCCAGCAGGCTGTTTGGAGGGGGAAGATTGACCGGGGAGCTGTTTTTT; cdr3_aa: CASRLFGGGRLTGELFF
j_call: TRBJ2-1; clone_size: .; d_call: .; v_call: TRBV18; cdr3_nt: TGTGCCAGCTCCCCTAGCAGAACCTACAATGAGCAGTTCTTC; cdr3_aa: CASSPSRTYNEQFF
j_call: TRBJ2-2; clone_size: .; d_call: TRBD1; v_call: TRBV28; cdr3_nt: TGTGCCAGCAGCGGGACAGAGAACACCGGGGAGCTGTTTTTT; cdr3_aa: CASSGTENTGELFF
j_call: TRBJ2-3; clone_size: many; d_call: .; v_call: TRBV6-1; cdr3_nt: TGTGCCAGCAGTGAAGCAGGAGATACGCAGTATTTT; cdr3_aa: CASSEAGDTQYF
j_call: TRBJ2-7; clone_size: many; d_call: TRBD1; v_call: TRBV30; cdr3_nt: TGTGCCTGGAGTGGGGGTCCGGACAGGGCCTACGAGCAGTACTTC; cdr3_aa: CAWSGGPDRAYEQYF
j_call: TRBJ2-7; clone_size: many; d_call: TRBD2; v_call: TRBV29-1; cdr3_nt: TGCAGCGCTGATCGTTGCGGGAGCCACGAGCAGTACTTC; cdr3_aa: CSADRCGSHEQYF
j_call: TRBJ1-6; clone_size: once; d_call: .; v_call: TRBV5-1; cdr3_nt: TGCGCCAGCAGCTTCGGGACCGACGGACCCCTCCACTTT; cdr3_aa: CASSFGTDGPLHF
j_call: TRBJ2-7; clone_size: .; d_call: .; v_call: TRBV19; cdr3_nt: TGTGCCAGTAGTATAACAGGGATATCCTACGAGCAGTACTTC; cdr3_aa: CASSITGISYEQYF